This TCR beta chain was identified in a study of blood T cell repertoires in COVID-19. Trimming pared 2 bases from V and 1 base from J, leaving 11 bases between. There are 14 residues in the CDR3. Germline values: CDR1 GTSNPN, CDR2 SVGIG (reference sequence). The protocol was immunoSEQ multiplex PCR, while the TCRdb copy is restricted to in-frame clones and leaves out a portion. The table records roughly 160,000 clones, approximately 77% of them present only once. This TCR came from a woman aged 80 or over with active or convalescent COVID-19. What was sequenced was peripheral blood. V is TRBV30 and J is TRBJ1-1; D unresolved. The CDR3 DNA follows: TGTGCCTGGAGTCGCGCCTCAGGGAACACTGAAGCTTTCTTT. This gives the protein CAWSRASGNTEAFF.